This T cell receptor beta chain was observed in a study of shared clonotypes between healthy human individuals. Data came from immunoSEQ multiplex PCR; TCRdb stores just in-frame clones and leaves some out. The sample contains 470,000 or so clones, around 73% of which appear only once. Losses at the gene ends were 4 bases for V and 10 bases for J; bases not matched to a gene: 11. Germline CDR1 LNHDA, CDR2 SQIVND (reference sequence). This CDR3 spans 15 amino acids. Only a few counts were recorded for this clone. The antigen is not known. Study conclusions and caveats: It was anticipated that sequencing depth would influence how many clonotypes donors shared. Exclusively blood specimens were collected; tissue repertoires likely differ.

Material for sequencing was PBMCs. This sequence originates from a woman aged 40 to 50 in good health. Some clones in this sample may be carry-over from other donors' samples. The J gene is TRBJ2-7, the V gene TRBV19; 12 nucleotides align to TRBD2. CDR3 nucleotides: TGTGCCAGTAGTACCAGACTAGCGGGAGCGCAGACTCAGTACTTC. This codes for CASSTRLAGAQTQYF.